Each of the 28 T cell receptor beta chains below was sequenced from the same sample in a study of spatial heterogeneity in lung cancer. Time point indicated: sample taken at primary tumor resection. General study findings and limits: Mutation tallies in tumors tracked expanded intratumoral alpha and beta TCR counts.

TCRdb re-called the 5' RACE reads with MiXCR, one entry per CDR3 protein. The sample comprises 1,000 to 1,500 distinct CDR3 sequences, around 30% of which are singletons, and roughly a fifth rests with the top ten. Antigens for these TCRs are unknown. The material was lung tumor tissue, obtained at surgery. The receptor source for this set is a male donor with early-stage non-small cell lung cancer.

The chain has TRBV3-1 and TRBJ1-4; tentative D call: TRBD1 (5 bases). This CDR3 has 15 residues. CDR1 LGHDT and CDR2 YNNKEL come from the germline V gene (reference sequence). V lost 4 bases and J lost 7, with 16 bases in between. CDR3 loop: CASSPLGGEGEKLFF. CDR3 bases: TGTGCCAGCAGCCCCCTCGGAGGGGAAGGTGAAAAACTGTTTTTT.

This clonotype was detected a few times. The chain uses TRBV19 and TRBJ2-1, with 12 bases identical to TRBD2. The V gene end was trimmed by 3 bases and the J gene end by 5 bases; junction bases not matched to a gene: 5. Germline-derived CDR1 and CDR2 are LNHDA and SQIVND (reference sequence). This CDR3 region has 16 residues. CDR3 residues: CASSIRLAGADNEQFF. CDR3 DNA sequence: TGTGCCAGTAGTATCCGACTAGCGGGGGCCGACAATGAGCAGTTCTTC.

The chain uses TRBV12-3 or TRBV12-4 and TRBJ1-2; D remains unclear. The CDR3 runs to 13 residues. The V end was cut by 5 bases, the J end by 13 bases, with 20 bases between. The CDR3 nucleotides read TGTGCCAGCAGTCCGGCCCGGACGGATTTTTCCACCTTC. The encoded protein is CASSPARTDFSTF.

This clonotype is judged large. V is TRBV15 and J is TRBJ1-6; no firm D call. The V gene lost 0 bases and the J gene lost 7 bases, with 10 bases spanning the gap. This CDR3 comprises 15 residues. The germline gives CDR1 LNHNV, CDR2 YYDKDF (reference sequence). The CDR3 DNA reads as TGTGCCACCAGCAGAGATAGGGCGAGCAATTCACCCCTCCACTTT. It is translated as CATSRDRASNSPLHF.

The CDR3 protein is CASSLGGYRRETQYF. The CDR3 bases are TGTGCCAGCAGTTTGGGGGGATATCGCCGAGAGACCCAGTACTTC. This rearrangement joins TRBV12-3 or TRBV12-4 to TRBJ2-5, with a weak D call TRBD2 (6 bases). This CDR3 is built from 15 residues. V gave up 3 bases and J gave up 4 bases, with 15 bases separating them.

The genes are TRBV20-1 and TRBJ2-3; a possible D gene is TRBD2 (6 bases). This CDR3 spans 16 amino acids. The germline V gene has CDR1 DFQATT and CDR2 SNEGSKA (reference sequence). V was pared by 4 bases and J by 1 base, with 18 bases between. This CDR3 reads CSAKPGLSYRTDTQYF. CDR3 in DNA: TGCAGTGCTAAACCGGGACTCAGCTACCGCACAGATACGCAGTATTTT.

This clonotype was counted only a few times. The chain links TRBV25-1 to TRBJ2-7, with 7 bases identical to TRBD2. The CDR3 has 15 amino acids. Germline-derived CDR1 and CDR2 are MGHDK and SYGVNS. Germline trimming cut 1 base from V and 7 bases from J; bases unmatched to any gene: 10. In DNA form, the CDR3 reads TGTGCCAGCAGTGAATGGGGCGGGAGTCCGTTGGAGCAGTACTTC. It specifies CASSEWGGSPLEQYF.

In its sample, this clonotype ranks as large. The chain couples TRBV5-1 to TRBJ2-2; 7 positions match TRBD1. This CDR3 has 16 residues. J was trimmed by 2 bases and V by 3 bases; bases with no gene match: 7. Germline V gene sequence: CDR1 SGHRS, CDR2 YFSETQ. DNA of the CDR3: TGCGCCAGCAGCTCACCTACAGGGGCTAACACCGGGGAGCTGTTTTTT. Its protein is CASSSPTGANTGELFF.

This clonotype was seen only a few times. This rearrangement joins TRBV28 to TRBJ2-6; TRBD1 aligns across 7 bases. From germline, CDR1 is MDHEN and CDR2 SYDVKM. V lost 4 bases to trimming and J lost 4 bases; unmatched junction nucleotides: 7. This CDR3 contains 16 residues. CDR3 sequence reads: CASSYSTGAGANVLTF. DNA for the CDR3: TGTGCCAGCAGTTACAGTACAGGGGCAGGGGCCAACGTCCTGACTTTC. Using reference TRBV28 and TRBJ2-6 for the parts outside the CDR3, the full variable domain is DVKVTQSSRYLVKRTGEKVFLECVQDMDHENMFWYRQDPGLGLRLIYFSYDVKMKEKGDIPEGYSVSREKKERFSLILESASTNQTSMYLCASSYSTGAGANVLTFGAGSRLTVL.

This chain links TRBV7-9 with TRBJ2-7; TRBD1 or TRBD2 may be the D gene (5 bases each). The CDR3 is 17 residues long. CDR1 and CDR2 (germline): SEHNR, FQNEAQ (reference sequence). V was clipped by 1 base and J by 7 bases, with 23 bases between them. For the CDR3, the DNA is TGTGCCAGCAGCTTAGGGGCCGGGGCGGCCTCAGTGGAAGAGCAGTACTTC. Its protein product is CASSLGAGAASVEEQYF.

This clonotype is judged hyperexpanded (1% or more). V is TRBV9 and J is TRBJ2-1; tentative D call: TRBD2 (7 bases). The CDR3 is 17 residues long. Trimming took 3 bases from V and 1 from J, leaving 17 bases between them. The germline CDR1 and CDR2 sequences are SGDLS and YYNGEE. Written as DNA, the CDR3 is TGTGCCAGCAGCGCCCGGGGGGCGGGCGCTTCCTACAATGAGCAGTTCTTC. Its protein is CASSARGAGASYNEQFF.

This sequence joins TRBV4-3 and TRBJ2-2; TRBD2 aligns across 10 bases. Germline CDR1 is LGHNA and CDR2 is YSLEER. The V gene end was trimmed by 2 bases and the J gene end by 0 bases; junction bases not matched to a gene: 0. The CDR3 runs 16 residues. The CDR3: CASSQLAGANTGELFF. The DNA for the CDR3 is TGCGCCAGCAGCCAACTAGCGGGAGCGAACACCGGGGAGCTGTTTTTT.

This clonotype is termed large. The genes are TRBV27 and TRBJ2-1; perhaps TRBD2 as D (5 bases). The CDR3 loop spans 15 amino acids. Trimming stripped 4 bases from V and 2 bases from J, with 12 bases between. Germline CDR1 and CDR2: MNHEY and SMNVEV (reference sequence). The CDR3 loop reads CASSSGSGTYNEQFF. CDR3 nucleotides: TGTGCCAGCAGTTCGGGTTCCGGGACCTACAATGAGCAGTTCTTC.

This clonotype has just a few counts. The CDR3 coding sequence is TGTGCCAGCAGCCACCGGCCTTTCCGGGACAGGGAGCGAGAGACCCAGTACTTC. This translates into CASSHRPFRDRERETQYF. The chain joins TRBV7-9 to TRBJ2-5, with 9 bases aligning to TRBD1. V gave up 5 bases and J gave up 4 bases; unmatched junction bases: 17. The germline V gene has CDR1 SEHNR and CDR2 FQNEAQ (reference sequence). This CDR3 has 18 residues.

The rearrangement uses TRBV4-1 and TRBJ1-4; D is possibly TRBD1 (5 bases). This CDR3 is 16 amino acids long. V was pared by 4 bases and J by 8 bases, with 20 bases between. CDR1 and CDR2 from the germline V gene are MGHRA and YSYEKL. The DNA of the CDR3 is TGCGCCAGCAGCCGTACCCCGCGAGGGGATGGCGAAAAACTGTTTTTT. Its protein product is CASSRTPRGDGEKLFF.

The CDR3 DNA follows: TGTGCCAGCCGCTACCCTCCAGGGGCCTACGAGCAGTACTTC. Translated: CASRYPPGAYEQYF. J is TRBJ2-7 and V is TRBV5-8; a weak D match, TRBD1 (6 bases). V gave up 7 bases and J gave up 2 bases, with 16 bases separating them. Per the germline V gene, CDR1 is SGHTS and CDR2 is YDEGEE. The CDR3 has 14 residues.

This clonotype has a handful of counts. The chain couples TRBV12-3 or TRBV12-4 to TRBJ2-6, with 7 bases lining up with TRBD1. Trimming took 3 bases from V and 0 from J; bases not matched to a gene: 11. This CDR3 contains 19 residues. The DNA of the CDR3 is TGTGCCAGCAGTTTTACGGGACAGACCCAACTCTCTGGGGCCAACGTCCTGACTTTC. As protein: CASSFTGQTQLSGANVLTF.

J is TRBJ1-5 and V is TRBV18; perhaps TRBD1 as D (5 bases). The CDR3 is made up of 16 amino acids. Germline V CDR1 and CDR2: KGHSH, LQKENI. The V gene lost 4 bases and the J gene lost 6 bases, with 19 bases spanning the gap. DNA for the CDR3: TGTGCCAGCTCACAACGGCCGGAGCTTGGGGGTCAGCCCCAGCATTTT. Protein sequence: CASSQRPELGGQPQHF.

By sample share, this clonotype is large. The chain carries TRBV7-2 and TRBJ2-7; a weak D match, TRBD2 (6 bases). This CDR3 comprises 15 residues. Trimming took 5 bases from V and 0 from J, leaving 14 bases between them. The germline CDR1 and CDR2 sequences are SGHTA and FQGNSA. The CDR3 loop is CASSPQGGNSYEQYF. The CDR3 nucleotides are TGTGCCAGCAGCCCCCAGGGCGGGAACTCCTACGAGCAGTACTTC.

This clonotype rates as large (0.1 to 1%). The rearrangement joins TRBV30 to TRBJ2-1, with a possible D match to TRBD1 (6 bases). This CDR3 has 17 residues. V was clipped by 0 bases and J by 2 bases, with 17 bases between them. The germline V gene encodes CDR1 GTSNPN and CDR2 SVGIG (reference sequence). The CDR3 protein is CAWSVWGSTGPYNEQFF. CDR3 bases: TGTGCCTGGAGTGTGTGGGGTTCGACAGGACCCTACAATGAGCAGTTCTTC.

This clonotype is classed as large (0.1 to 1%). DNA for the CDR3: TGTGCCAGCAGCCCCCTTACTAGCACAGATACGCAGTATTTT. This codes for CASSPLTSTDTQYF. The chain couples TRBV7-2 to TRBJ2-3; no clear D. V lost 5 bases and J lost 0, with 9 bases in between. Germline CDR1 is SGHTA and CDR2 is FQGNSA. This CDR3 contains 14 residues. Looking up the rest from reference TRBV7-2 and TRBJ2-3 gives the full variable domain: GAGVSQSPSNKVTEKGKDVELRCDPISGHTALYWYRQSLGQGLEFLIYFQGNSAPDKSGLPSDRFSAERTGGSVSTLTIQRTQQEDSAVYLCASSPLTSTDTQYFGPGTRLTVL.

This clonotype was detected a few times. The chain links TRBV3-1 to TRBJ2-5; D gene ambiguous. Germline-derived CDR1 and CDR2 are LGHDT and YNNKEL (reference sequence). The V gene lost 4 bases and the J gene lost 5 bases, with 8 bases spanning the gap. This CDR3 region has 12 residues. CDR3 in amino acids: CASSRGRETQYF. The DNA of the CDR3 is TGTGCCAGCAGCCGCGGACGGGAGACCCAGTACTTC.

This clonotype has just a few counts. V usage is TRBV7-9 and J usage is TRBJ2-7; D is unclear. The CDR3 loop spans 14 amino acids. The germline CDR1 and CDR2 sequences are SEHNR and FQNEAQ (reference sequence). V was cut by 1 base and J by 11 bases, with 18 bases left in between. This chain's CDR3 is CASSLGSVTATEYF. DNA for the CDR3: TGTGCCAGCAGCTTAGGATCTGTAACGGCCACGGAGTACTTC.

This clonotype is labeled large (0.1 to 1%). V is TRBV4-1 and J is TRBJ2-1, with D perhaps assigned TRBD1 or TRBD2 (5 bases each). Trimming left V 4 bases short and J 5 bases short, with 12 bases between. The CDR3 sequence is 14 residues long. CDR1 MGHRA and CDR2 YSYEKL come from the germline V gene. CDR3 nucleotides: TGCGCCAGCAGCCGTCAGGTGGGGGACAATGAGCAGTTCTTC. Translating gives CASSRQVGDNEQFF.

The chain is built from TRBV20-1 and TRBJ1-1; the D is unclear. Germline loops: CDR1 DFQATT, CDR2 SNEGSKA (reference sequence). The CDR3 is 15 amino acids. Trimming took off 1 base at V and 5 bases at J, with 17 bases between the two ends. The CDR3 nucleotides are TGCAGTGCTAGAGTTAGTTGGCGACGGTTAACTGAAGCTTTCTTT. Translating it yields CSARVSWRRLTEAFF.

This clonotype was seen only a few times. The chain employs TRBV28 and TRBJ2-2, with TRBD2 matching over 7 bases. Germline V gene lookup returns CDR1 MDHEN and CDR2 SYDVKM. This CDR3 has 13 amino acids. In DNA, the CDR3 is TGTGCAGCGGGGCTACCCGACTGGGGGGAGCTGTTTTTT. Its protein product is CAAGLPDWGELFF.

Relative to its sample, this clonotype is medium-sized. This sequence joins TRBV19 and TRBJ2-6; D tentatively fits TRBD1 or TRBD2 (5 bases each). Germline assignment: CDR1 LNHDA and CDR2 SQIVND (reference sequence). The CDR3 totals 18 residues. Trimming stripped 3 bases from V and 0 bases from J, with 15 bases between. CDR3 loop: CASSIGAWAYSGANVLTF. The CDR3 bases are TGTGCCAGTAGTATCGGGGCCTGGGCGTACTCTGGGGCCAACGTCCTGACTTTC. The complete variable domain, with remaining parts taken from reference TRBV19 and TRBJ2-6, reads DGGITQSPKYLFRKEGQNVTLSCEQNLNHDAMYWYRQDPGQGLRLIYYSQIVNDFQKGDIAEGYSVSREKKESFPLTVTSAQKNPTAFYLCASSIGAWAYSGANVLTFGAGSRLTVL.

This clonotype is large by share. The V and J genes are TRBV28 and TRBJ2-2; 12 nucleotides match TRBD2. This CDR3 is built from 16 residues. Losses at the gene ends were 6 bases for V and 5 bases for J; bases not matched to a gene: 7. Per germline, CDR1 MDHEN and CDR2 SYDVKM. The CDR3 DNA sequence: TGTGCCAGCAGGAACGAGCTAGCGGGAGGGACCGGGGAGCTGTTTTTT. Translated, it gives CASRNELAGGTGELFF.